These T cell receptor beta chains were read from a single sample in a study of response to subunit inactivated influenza vaccine. In TCRdb, the RT-PCR reads were re-called with MiXCR into one record per CDR3 protein. This table has fewer than 700,000 distinct CDR3 sequences, roughly 13% appearing once. This material consisted of PBMCs from blood, taken more than 35 days after vaccination. These receptor sequences come from a man aged 50 or older who received an inactivated influenza vaccine. Both conserved end residues are trimmed from each CDR3. A D gene is named only where the DNA matches it firmly.

D gene: NA; V gene: TRBV6-1; J gene: TRBJ2-5; CDR3 length: 12; CDR3 protein: ATKLTAGVETQY
D gene: NA; V gene: TRBV29-1; J gene: TRBJ2-5; CDR3 length: 11; CDR3 protein: SVVVPSQETQY
D gene: NA; V gene: TRBV13; J gene: TRBJ2-1; CDR3 length: 11; CDR3 protein: ASSLMADNEQF
D gene: TRBD2; V gene: TRBV7-9; J gene: TRBJ2-5; CDR3 length: 13; CDR3 protein: ASSSLGLAEETQY
D gene: NA; V gene: TRBV6-1; J gene: TRBJ2-1; CDR3 length: 11; CDR3 protein: ASSRELYNEHF
D gene: NA; V gene: TRBV4-2; J gene: TRBJ2-2; CDR3 length: 13; CDR3 protein: ASSQVFPNTGELF
D gene: TRBD2; V gene: TRBV28; J gene: TRBJ2-1; CDR3 length: 12; CDR3 protein: ATKFPLSSGEQF
D gene: NA; V gene: TRBV20-1; J gene: TRBJ1-4; CDR3 length: 10; CDR3 protein: SARGTGEKLF
D gene: NA; V gene: TRBV11-1; J gene: TRBJ2-1; CDR3 length: 17; CDR3 protein: ASRPRILDDKSSYNEQF
D gene: TRBD2; V gene: TRBV11-2; J gene: TRBJ2-1; CDR3 length: 14; CDR3 protein: ASSLVGTSGADEQF
D gene: TRBD2; V gene: TRBV4-1; J gene: TRBJ2-7; CDR3 length: 14; CDR3 protein: ASRVTSGGSSYEQY
D gene: TRBD1; V gene: TRBV5-8; J gene: TRBJ1-2; CDR3 length: 13; CDR3 protein: ASSLVRTGDYGYT
D gene: TRBD2; V gene: TRBV7-8; J gene: TRBJ2-7; CDR3 length: 17; CDR3 protein: ASSLATISLTSGKGEQY
D gene: NA; V gene: TRBV7-8; J gene: TRBJ2-3; CDR3 length: 13; CDR3 protein: ASSPNFLRTDTQY
D gene: NA; V gene: TRBV12-3/TRBV12-4; J gene: TRBJ2-7; CDR3 length: 12; CDR3 protein: ASTGDTGFDEQY
D gene: TRBD1; V gene: TRBV2; J gene: TRBJ2-7; CDR3 length: 10; CDR3 protein: ASSVTGNEQY
D gene: TRBD2; V gene: TRBV12-3/TRBV12-4; J gene: TRBJ2-3; CDR3 length: 11; CDR3 protein: ASSSGGVSKQY
D gene: NA; V gene: TRBV20-1; J gene: TRBJ2-1; CDR3 length: 11; CDR3 protein: SARRGAVYEQF
D gene: TRBD2; V gene: TRBV20-1; J gene: TRBJ2-5; CDR3 length: 14; CDR3 protein: SARVRVLAAQETQY
D gene: TRBD1; V gene: TRBV2; J gene: TRBJ2-7; CDR3 length: 13; CDR3 protein: ASSGTGGMKHEQY
D gene: NA; V gene: TRBV6-9; J gene: TRBJ2-7; CDR3 length: 12; CDR3 protein: ARRGTSQSCEQY
D gene: NA; V gene: TRBV5-5; J gene: TRBJ2-7; CDR3 length: 12; CDR3 protein: ASTHGAQSYEQY
D gene: NA; V gene: TRBV12-3/TRBV12-4; J gene: TRBJ2-7; CDR3 length: 11; CDR3 protein: ASSPTRRYEQY
D gene: TRBD1; V gene: TRBV9; J gene: TRBJ2-3; CDR3 length: 13; CDR3 protein: ASSLSSGGPDTQY
D gene: TRBD1; V gene: TRBV5-6; J gene: TRBJ2-7; CDR3 length: 14; CDR3 protein: ASSLLGTGVSYEQY
D gene: NA; V gene: TRBV20-1; J gene: TRBJ2-5; CDR3 length: 12; CDR3 protein: SAKRFGSGETQY
D gene: TRBD2; V gene: TRBV5-6; J gene: TRBJ2-1; CDR3 length: 13; CDR3 protein: ASSFRTSSYNEQF